This entry is about one T cell receptor (beta chain). This sample is drawn from a study of blood T cell repertoires in COVID-19. Study as a whole: Acute and convalescent COVID-19 specimens originated in the United States, Italy and Spain. T cells, B-cell-depleted T cells, or PBMCs supplied cDNA or gDNA.

Authors' methods: Amplification of reference gene primers provided the estimated nucleated cell counts. Assay: immunoSEQ multiplex PCR; the TCRdb copy retains only in-frame clones and omits some. V, J and clone size derive from that table, while D and trimming were established from the DNA sequence. The repertoire holds about 81,000 clones, with over 70% as singletons. The CDR3 sequence is 15 residues long. Germline CDR1 is MNHEY and CDR2 is SVGAGI. V lost 6 bases, J lost 3 bases, and 15 bases lay in between. This sequence originates from a woman between 45 and 65 years old with acute or convalescent COVID-19. The rearrangement joins TRBV6-5 to TRBJ1-5, with D hard to call. The specimen was peripheral blood. DNA for the CDR3: TGTGCCAGCAGAGTCCGGGAGCAAATCAATCAGCCCCAGCATTTT. This encodes CASRVREQINQPQHF.